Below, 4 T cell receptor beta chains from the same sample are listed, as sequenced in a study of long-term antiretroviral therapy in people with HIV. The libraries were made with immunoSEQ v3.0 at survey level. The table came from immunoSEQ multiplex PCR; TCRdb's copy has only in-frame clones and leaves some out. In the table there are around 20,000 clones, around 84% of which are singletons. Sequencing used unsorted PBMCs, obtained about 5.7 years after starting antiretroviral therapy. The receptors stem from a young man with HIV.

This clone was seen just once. CDR3 sequence: CASSATLRYEQYF. The CDR3 coding sequence is TGTGCCAGTAGCGCAACCCTTCGGTACGAGCAGTACTTC. The V call is TRBV19, the J call TRBJ2-7, with D unclear. In germline, CDR1 is LNHDA, CDR2 SQIVND (reference sequence). Trimming pared 6 bases from V and 4 bases from J, leaving 13 bases between. The length of the CDR3 is 13 residues.

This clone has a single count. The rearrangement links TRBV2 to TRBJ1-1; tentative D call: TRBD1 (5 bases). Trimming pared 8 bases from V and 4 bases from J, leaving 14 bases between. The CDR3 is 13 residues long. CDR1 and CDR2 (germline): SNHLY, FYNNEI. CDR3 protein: CASGRDFSTEAFF. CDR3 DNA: TGTGCCAGCGGCAGGGATTTTAGCACTGAAGCTTTCTTT.

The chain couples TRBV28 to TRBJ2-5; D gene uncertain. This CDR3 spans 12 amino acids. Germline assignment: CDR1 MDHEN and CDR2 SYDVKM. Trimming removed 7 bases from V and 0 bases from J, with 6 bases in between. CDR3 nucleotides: TGTGCCAGCATATCAAACCAAGAGACCCAGTACTTC. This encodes CASISNQETQYF.

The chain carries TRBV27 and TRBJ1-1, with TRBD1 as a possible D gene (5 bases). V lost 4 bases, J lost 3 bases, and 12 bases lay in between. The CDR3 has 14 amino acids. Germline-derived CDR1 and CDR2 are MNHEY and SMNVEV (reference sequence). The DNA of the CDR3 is TGTGCCAGCAGTTCCAGGGAGGTGGACACTGAAGCTTTCTTT. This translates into CASSSREVDTEAFF.